The 9 T cell receptor beta chains listed next were all sequenced from one sample in a study of tumor-infiltrating lymphocytes in primary liver carcinoma. Co-extracting RNA and DNA was done with about 17-31 mg of unsorted bulk tissue as input. Total RNA amounting to 500 ng was the source from which TCR beta cDNA was made with a constant-region primer. It was through three nested multiplex PCR rounds of slightly modified ARM-PCR that TCR beta libraries arose. The first two PCR rounds used TRBV1-TRBV30 primers with a Cbeta primer, approximately 10 cycles each. TCRdb re-called the multiplex PCR reads with MiXCR, one entry per CDR3 protein. Here the sample spans 85,000 to 100,000 distinct CDR3 sequences, approximately 72% being singletons. The specimen sequenced was tumor-adjacent normal liver tissue. These receptors all stem from a man between 40 and 49 years old with primary liver carcinoma and hepatitis B virus infection.

This clonotype was counted once. This clone may be a read error of a much larger clone one base away. The chain has TRBV6-1 and TRBJ2-1; D ambiguous. V was trimmed by 8 bases and J by 7 bases, leaving 18 bases between them. CDR3 size: 14 residues. Germline assignment: CDR1 MNHNS and CDR2 SASEGT. The CDR3 region is CASVRSYDINEQFF. In nucleotides, the CDR3 is TGTGCCAGCGTTAGAAGCTACGACATTAATGAGCAGTTCTTC.

The chain employs TRBV4-1 and TRBJ2-3; D remains ambiguous. This CDR3 comprises 16 residues. Germline CDR1 reads MGHRA; CDR2 reads YSYEKL. The V and J ends lost 4 bases and 3 bases respectively, with 17 bases between them. CDR3 nucleotide sequence: TGCGCCAGCAGCCCAGAGGTGGGGATAAGGACAGATACGCAGTATTTT. It specifies CASSPEVGIRTDTQYF.

The chain is built from TRBV5-1 and TRBJ1-1; no reliable D call. CDR1 is SGHRS, CDR2 YFSETQ, per germline. Trimming shortened V by 0 bases and J by 1 base, and 4 bases separated the two germline ends. This CDR3 has 13 residues. The CDR3 coding sequence is TGCGCCAGCAGCTTGGCAGGGAACACTGAAGCTTTCTTT. Translated, it gives CASSLAGNTEAFF. The variable domain in full, completed from reference TRBV5-1 and TRBJ1-1, reads KAGVTQTPRYLIKTRGQQVTLSCSPISGHRSVSWYQQTPGQGLQFLFEYFSETQRNKGNFPGRFSGRQFSNSRSEMNVSTLELGDSALYLCASSLAGNTEAFFGQGTRLTVV.

A word on this clonotype: A much larger clone differs by one base, so this may be a read error. The gene calls are TRBV29-1 and TRBJ1-4; D not certain. CDR1 and CDR2 from the germline V gene are SQVTM and ANQGSEA. This CDR3 has 13 amino acids. The CDR3 coding sequence is TGCAGCGTTGAAGATACCGTTAATGAAAAACCGTTTTTT. Protein: CSVEDTVNEKPFF.

J is TRBJ2-3 and V is TRBV11-2; possible D gene TRBD2, 5 bases. Germline CDR1 SGHAT, CDR2 FQNNGV. The CDR3 has 16 residues. V gave up 5 bases and J gave up 5 bases, with 20 bases separating them. CDR3 protein: CASSPGTSEVGDTQYF. The CDR3 DNA reads TGTGCCAGCAGCCCGGGAACTTCGGAGGTTGGAGATACGCAGTATTTT.

About this clonotype itself: One end of the junction varies from germline; a read error may be responsible. V usage is TRBV7-9 and J usage is TRBJ1-5; 9 bases fit TRBD1. Germline V CDR1 and CDR2: SEHNR, FQNEAQ (reference sequence). This CDR3 is built from 14 residues. The DNA for the CDR3 is TGTGCCAGTAGCTCACAGGGGGCTAATCAGCCCCAGCATTTT. It yields the protein CASSSQGANQPQHF.

This clonotype was recorded many times. The chain uses TRBV29-1 and TRBJ1-5, with a weak D call TRBD1 (5 bases). From germline, CDR1 is SQVTM and CDR2 ANQGSEA. Trimming removed 4 bases at V and 5 bases at J, with 12 bases between. The CDR3 runs to 13 residues. Written as DNA, the CDR3 is TGCAGCGTTGGGGACCTAGGGTATCAGCCCCAGCATTTT. The encoded protein is CSVGDLGYQPQHF.

V gene TRBV2 combines with J gene TRBJ2-3; D gene unclear. Deletions cut 8 bases from V and 6 bases from J, with 15 bases between. Germline loops: CDR1 SNHLY, CDR2 FYNNEI. There are 13 residues in the CDR3. CDR3 amino acids: CASRQPPADTQYF. CDR3 DNA: TGTGCCAGCCGCCAGCCTCCAGCGGATACGCAGTATTTT.

For this clonotype: One end of the junction varies from germline; a read error may be responsible. The rearrangement joins TRBV7-8 to TRBJ2-5; 9 bases fit TRBD2. The length of the CDR3 is 17 residues. The V gene's germline CDR1 is SGHVS and CDR2 FQNEAQ. The CDR3 sequence is CASSLKGGGRVGETLYF. CDR3 bases: TGTGCCAGCAGCTTAAAGGGTGGCGGGAGGGTCGGAGAGACCCTGTACTTC.